Many counts were recorded for the clone carrying this T cell receptor (beta chain). Its target is not known. This sample is drawn from a study of T cells in Graves' hyperthyroidism and ophthalmopathy. The source material, RNA transcripts, was used to amplify TCR beta CDR3 regions. The primer set for the first-round RT-PCR of the TCR CDR3 was HTBI. TCRdb re-derived calls from the multiplex PCR reads in MiXCR, one entry per CDR3 protein. The sample includes about 600,000 distinct CDR3 sequences, 14% of them seen just once. PBMCs came from around 9.7 ml fresh peripheral blood. CDR1 and CDR2 (germline): KGHDR, SFDVKD. The CDR3 loop spans 14 amino acids. V gave up 3 bases and J gave up 6 bases; unmatched junction bases: 4. The study's findings and limits: Appearing also in blood were most of the thyroid clonotypes expanded above 0.001.

This TCR was sampled from a woman younger than 35 with Graves' ophthalmopathy. The genes are TRBV24-1 and TRBJ2-1, with 7 bases fitting TRBD1. What was sequenced was blood. The CDR3 nucleotides read TGTGCCACCAGTGATAAGACAGGGACCAATGAGCAGTTCTTC. Translation: CATSDKTGTNEQFF.